These T cell receptor beta chains were read from a single sample in a study of blood T cell repertoires in COVID-19. Assay: immunoSEQ multiplex PCR; the TCRdb copy retains only in-frame clones and omits some. This table holds about 250,000 clones, about 91% found once. Input material: peripheral blood. These receptors all come from a woman in her thirties with COVID-19, enrolled during active disease. Both conserved end residues are part of each CDR3. The D gene is left open where the match is weak. A row's size may be missing; if present it is once, few, many or a size class.

V,J,size,D,DNA,CDR3
TRBV7-9,TRBJ2-5,.,.,TGTGCCAGCAGCTTAGCGTGGCAGGCCCAAGAGACCCAGTACTTC,CASSLAWQAQETQYF
TRBV5-4,TRBJ2-7,.,TRBD1,TGTGCCAGCAGCTTGGGGGGACAGATGATATATCAATACGAGCAGTACTTC,CASSLGGQMIYQYEQYF
TRBV18,TRBJ1-6,.,.,TGTGCCAGCTCACCAGCGGGGGAGCATCGCCCCCTCCACTTT,CASSPAGEHRPLHF
TRBV12-5,TRBJ2-1,once,.,TGTGCTAGTGGTTTGGGCGCGGTCCGTGAGCAGTTCTTC,CASGLGAVREQFF
TRBV5-5,TRBJ1-4,.,TRBD1,TGTGCCAGCAGCTCAGGGGGCAGGGCAACTAATGAAAAACTGTTTTTT,CASSSGGRATNEKLFF
TRBV24-1,TRBJ2-1,.,.,TGTGCCACCAGTGCTCACTGGTCCTACAATGAGCAGTTCTTC,CATSAHWSYNEQFF
TRBV19,TRBJ1-1,.,TRBD1,TGTGCCAGTACATCGGACAGGAACGCCGTTGAAGCTTTCTTT,CASTSDRNAVEAFF
TRBV7-2,TRBJ1-5,.,.,TGTGCCAGCAGCTCGCCCGGGGGGGGGAGCAATCAGCCCCAGCATTTT,CASSSPGGGSNQPQHF
TRBV4-3,TRBJ1-4,.,TRBD1,TGCGCCAGCAGCCAGGTAACAGGGGACGGCGAAAAACTGTTTTTT,CASSQVTGDGEKLFF
TRBV5-8,TRBJ2-3,once,TRBD2,TGTGCCAGCAGCTTCGGACTAGCGGGAGTCGCAGATACGCAGTATTTT,CASSFGLAGVADTQYF
TRBV7-8,TRBJ1-4,.,TRBD1,TGTGCCAGCAGCCGGGGTGGGACAGATACTAATGAAAAACTGTTTTTT,CASSRGGTDTNEKLFF
TRBV4-3,TRBJ1-6,few,.,TGCGCCAGCAGCCAAGATCGAGAGGGTTCGCACTCACCCCTCCACTTT,CASSQDREGSHSPLHF
TRBV19,TRBJ1-1,.,.,TGTGCCAGTAGTATAGACTGGGGGGTTCCAGAAGCTTTCTTT,CASSIDWGVPEAFF
TRBV11-3,TRBJ2-7,.,.,TGTGCCAGCAGCCATTACCAGCGGGCGCCCCGACAAGGCTACGAGCAGTACTTC,CASSHYQRAPRQGYEQYF
TRBV3-1/TRBV3-2,TRBJ1-1,.,TRBD1,TGTGCCAGCAGCCAAGTGCAGGGGGCTGAGGCTTTCTTT,CASSQVQGAEAFF
TRBV11-3,TRBJ2-2,few,.,TGTGCCAGCAGCCCGACTCACGCCGGGGAGCTGTTTTTT,CASSPTHAGELFF
TRBV19,TRBJ2-5,.,.,TGTGCCAGTAGTATTGGGACGCCAGGGGTACAGTACTTC,CASSIGTPGVQYF
TRBV24-1,TRBJ2-3,.,TRBD1,TGTGCCACCAGTGATACGACAGGGTTAGGCGCAGATACGCAGTATTTT,CATSDTTGLGADTQYF
TRBV11-3,TRBJ2-5,.,.,TGTGCCAGCAGCTTGGGGCAGAAAGAGACCCAGTACTTC,CASSLGQKETQYF
TRBV27,TRBJ1-2,.,TRBD1,TGTGCCAGCAGCCCGACAGGGGGCTTTGGCTACACCTTC,CASSPTGGFGYTF